This T cell receptor (beta chain) was sequenced during a study of T cells in Graves' hyperthyroidism and ophthalmopathy. General study points: The majority of expanded thyroid clonotypes above 0.001 also appeared in blood.

This CDR3 comprises 16 residues. V was pared by 5 bases and J by 0 bases, with 14 bases between. Per germline, CDR1 SGHTA and CDR2 FQGTGA. RNA transcripts served as the template for amplifying TCR beta CDR3 regions. Using the HTBI primer set, a first-round RT-PCR was run on the TCR CDR3. TCRdb re-analysed the multiplex PCR reads in MiXCR, keeping a single row per CDR3 protein. Among under 350,000 distinct CDR3 sequences listed, about 18% were seen once. Uncontrolled infection, other autoimmune disease, pregnancy or lactation led to exclusion. Together with thyroid ultrasound, orbital computed tomography, serum thyroxine and TRAb, clinical symptoms were used for diagnoses. This clonotype showed up just a few times. Its target is not known.

The sequence was obtained from a woman in her 50s with Graves' hyperthyroidism. The gene calls are TRBV7-3 and TRBJ2-1; D uncertain. Sequencing used blood. The CDR3 region is CASSESVASSYNEQFF. Here the CDR3 DNA reads TGTGCCAGCAGCGAATCAGTGGCGAGCTCCTACAATGAGCAGTTCTTC.